This T cell receptor beta chain came from a study of T cell repertoires in cytomegalovirus infection. Via MiXCR, TCRdb re-called the reads, giving one row per CDR3 protein. The table includes over 300,000 distinct CDR3 sequences, over 7.5% detected once. Per the germline V gene, CDR1 is MDHEN and CDR2 is SYDVKM. The CDR3 is made up of 18 amino acids. Trimming shortened V by 3 bases and J by 0 bases, and 21 bases separated the two germline ends. Material for sequencing was PBMCs. V and J are TRBV28 and TRBJ2-7, with D perhaps being TRBD1 or TRBD2 (5 bases each). The sequence came from a human donor in good health (CMV status not recorded). Some clones in this sample may be carry-over from other donors' samples. CDR3 bases: TGTGCCAGCAGTTTCTATGAACCCGGGACGGTAGACTCCTACGAGCAGTACTTC. Translated, it gives CASSFYEPGTVDSYEQYF.